The rows below give T cell receptor beta chains drawn from one sample of a study of T cells in Graves' hyperthyroidism and ophthalmopathy. TCRdb re-called the multiplex PCR reads with MiXCR, one entry per CDR3 protein. Among around 700,000 distinct CDR3 sequences, roughly a third were seen once, and the ten largest hold about a third. The sample comprised blood. The source is a woman aged 40 to 50 with Graves' hyperthyroidism. CDR3s leave out the opening cysteine and the closing phenylalanine or tryptophan. Each record gives: V gene, J gene, CDR3 protein.

TRBV5-1	TRBJ2-5	ASSLKRQGAIFQETQY
TRBV20-1	TRBJ1-5	SAIDGGNQPQH
TRBV28	TRBJ1-2	ASSLQGTGYT
TRBV5-8	TRBJ1-2	ASSAVEGGYT
TRBV19	TRBJ2-1	ASTPRDRGYNEQF
TRBV20-1	TRBJ2-5	SARAFRGTETQY
TRBV2	TRBJ2-7	ASSAQGAREQY
TRBV10-2	TRBJ1-5	ASRDSGGINQPQH
TRBV6-2/TRBV6-3	TRBJ2-7	ASSVEFEQY
TRBV7-9	TRBJ2-7	ASTSPEDTYEQY
TRBV12-3/TRBV12-4	TRBJ1-2	ASSLGRANYGYT
TRBV2	TRBJ2-7	ASRAPGVGSGHSYEQY
TRBV5-1	TRBJ2-5	ASSLVPGQQETQY
TRBV7-9	TRBJ1-1	ATFRGGTEAF
TRBV20-1	TRBJ2-2	SAREGRLGELF
TRBV19	TRBJ2-7	ASMGGPLYEQY
TRBV15	TRBJ1-1	ATSRDRGGEAF
TRBV20-1	TRBJ1-2	SAISRGYT
TRBV10-1	TRBJ1-2	ASSRDRSRDSYGYT
TRBV7-6	TRBJ1-3	ASSPRTGVGNTIY
TRBV5-1	TRBJ2-6	ASSLGGGPGAGANVLT
TRBV29-1	TRBJ2-7	SVEDGRGYNEQY
TRBV6-6	TRBJ2-5	ASRARLDIQETQY